This TCR beta chain is from a study of T cells after yellow fever vaccination. General study results and limits: Abundant bulk-derived clonotypes could contaminate FACS-sorted repertoires. It was a small share of clonotypes that appeared in both CD4 and CD8 compartments.

CDR1 is SGHDN and CDR2 is FVKESK in the germline V gene. The J segment lost 4 bases and the V segment lost 0 bases, leaving 9 bases of the junction unmatched. This CDR3 region has 17 residues. Synthesis of TCR cDNA relied on 5'RACE template switching, which attached a universal primer site and UMIs. MiXCR, applied by TCRdb to the 5' RACE reads, yields one record per CDR3 protein. There are hundreds of thousands of distinct CDR3 sequences in the sample; 9% to 15% occur only once, and 14% to 15% lies in the top ten. In regard to this clonotype: What it binds is unknown.

This chain connects TRBV14 to TRBJ2-5; 9 positions match TRBD2. The material was PBMCs, obtained on the day of the yellow fever booster vaccination. The TCR comes from a man aged 25-45 years who received the YFV17D yellow fever vaccine. The CDR3 sequence is CASSQDARGAGGETQYF. The CDR3 coding sequence is TGTGCCAGCAGCCAAGACGCCAGAGGAGCGGGAGGAGAGACCCAGTACTTC.